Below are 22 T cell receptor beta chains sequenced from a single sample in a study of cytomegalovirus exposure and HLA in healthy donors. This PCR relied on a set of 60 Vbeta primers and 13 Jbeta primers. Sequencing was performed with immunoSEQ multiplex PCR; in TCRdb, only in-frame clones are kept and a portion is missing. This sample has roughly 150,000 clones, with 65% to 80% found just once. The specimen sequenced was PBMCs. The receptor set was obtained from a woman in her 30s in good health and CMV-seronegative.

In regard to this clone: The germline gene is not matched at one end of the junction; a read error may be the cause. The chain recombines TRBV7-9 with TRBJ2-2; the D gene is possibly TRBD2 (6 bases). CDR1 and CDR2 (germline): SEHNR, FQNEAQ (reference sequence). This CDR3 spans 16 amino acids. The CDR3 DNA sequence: TGTTCCAGCAGCTTAGTTGGCGGGACCCGCACCGGGGAGCTGTTTTTT. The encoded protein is CSSSLVGGTRTGELFF.

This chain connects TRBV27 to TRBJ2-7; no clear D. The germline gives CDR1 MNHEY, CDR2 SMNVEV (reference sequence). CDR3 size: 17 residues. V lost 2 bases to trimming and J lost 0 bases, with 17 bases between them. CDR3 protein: CASSLPRTGLSSYEQYV. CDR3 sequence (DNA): TGTGCCAGCAGTTTACCGCGTACTGGGCTGAGCTCCTACGAGCAGTACGTC.

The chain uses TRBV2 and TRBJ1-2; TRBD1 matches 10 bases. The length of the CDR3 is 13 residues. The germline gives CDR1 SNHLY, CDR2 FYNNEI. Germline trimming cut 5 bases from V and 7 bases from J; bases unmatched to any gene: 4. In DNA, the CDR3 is TGTGCCAGCAGTCCGGACAGGGGGGGTGGCTACACCTTC. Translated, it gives CASSPDRGGGYTF.

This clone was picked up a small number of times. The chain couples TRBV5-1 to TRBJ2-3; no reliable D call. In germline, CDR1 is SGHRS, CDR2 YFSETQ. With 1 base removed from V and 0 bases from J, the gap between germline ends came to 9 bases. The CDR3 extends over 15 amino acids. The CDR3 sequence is CASSLSGLSTDTQYF. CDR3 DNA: TGCGCCAGCAGCTTGTCAGGTTTGAGCACAGATACGCAGTATTTT.

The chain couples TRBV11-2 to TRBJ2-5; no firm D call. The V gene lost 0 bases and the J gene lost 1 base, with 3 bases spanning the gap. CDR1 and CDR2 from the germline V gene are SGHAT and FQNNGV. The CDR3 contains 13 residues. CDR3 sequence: CASSLDLQETQYF. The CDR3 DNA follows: TGTGCCAGCAGCTTAGATCTCCAAGAGACCCAGTACTTC. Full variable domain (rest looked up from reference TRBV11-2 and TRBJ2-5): EAGVAQSPRYKIIEKRQSVAFWCNPISGHATLYWYQQILGQGPKLLIQFQNNGVVDDSQLPKDRFSAERLKGVDSTLKIQPAKLEDSAVYLCASSLDLQETQYFGPGTRLLVL.

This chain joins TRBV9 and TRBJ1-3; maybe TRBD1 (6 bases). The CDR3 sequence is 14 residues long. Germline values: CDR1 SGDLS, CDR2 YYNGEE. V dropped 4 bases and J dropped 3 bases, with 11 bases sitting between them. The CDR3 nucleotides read TGTGCCAGCAGCCCACAGGGTTTTGGAAACACCATATATTTT. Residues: CASSPQGFGNTIYF. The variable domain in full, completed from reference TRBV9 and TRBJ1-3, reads DSGVTQTPKHLITATGQRVTLRCSPRSGDLSVYWYQQSLDQGLQFLIQYYNGEERAKGNILERFSAQQFPDLHSELNLSSLELGDSALYFCASSPQGFGNTIYFGEGSWLTVV.

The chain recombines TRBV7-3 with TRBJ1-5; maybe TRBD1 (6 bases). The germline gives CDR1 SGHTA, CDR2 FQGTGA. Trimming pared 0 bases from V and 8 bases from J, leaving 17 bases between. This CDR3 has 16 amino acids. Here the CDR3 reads CASSLTGGASWEPQHF. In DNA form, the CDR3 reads TGTGCCAGCAGCTTAACAGGGGGGGCGAGTTGGGAGCCCCAGCATTTT. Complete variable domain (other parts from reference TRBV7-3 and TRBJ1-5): GAGVSQTPSNKVTEKGKYVELRCDPISGHTALYWYRQSLGQGPEFLIYFQGTGAADDSGLPNDRFFAVRPEGSVSTLKIQRTERGDSAVYLCASSLTGGASWEPQHFGDGTRLSIL.

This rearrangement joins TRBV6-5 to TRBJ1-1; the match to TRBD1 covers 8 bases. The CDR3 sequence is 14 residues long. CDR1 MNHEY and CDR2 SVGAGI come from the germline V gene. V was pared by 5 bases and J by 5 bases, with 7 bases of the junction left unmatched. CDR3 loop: CASSGQGGGTEAFF. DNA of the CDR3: TGTGCCAGCAGTGGACAGGGAGGAGGGACTGAAGCTTTCTTT.

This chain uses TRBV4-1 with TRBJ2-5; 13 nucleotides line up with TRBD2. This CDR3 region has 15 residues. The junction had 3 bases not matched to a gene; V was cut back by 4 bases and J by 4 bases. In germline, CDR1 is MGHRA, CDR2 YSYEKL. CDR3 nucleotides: TGCGCCAGCAGCCCTACTAGCGGGGGGGGAGAGACCCAGTACTTC. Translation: CASSPTSGGGETQYF.

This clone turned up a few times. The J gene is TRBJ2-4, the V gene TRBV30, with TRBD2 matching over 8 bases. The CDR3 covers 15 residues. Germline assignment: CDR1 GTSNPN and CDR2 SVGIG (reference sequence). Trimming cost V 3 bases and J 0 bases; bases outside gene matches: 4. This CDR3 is CAWRRGGSAKNIQYF. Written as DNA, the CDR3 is TGTGCCTGGAGACGGGGGGGATCAGCCAAAAACATTCAGTACTTC. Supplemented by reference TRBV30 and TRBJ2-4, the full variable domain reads SQTIHQWPATLVQPVGSPLSLECTVEGTSNPNLYWYRQAAGRGLQLLFYSVGIGQISSEVPQNLSASRPQDRQFILSSKKLLLSDSGFYLCAWRRGGSAKNIQYFGAGTRLSVL.

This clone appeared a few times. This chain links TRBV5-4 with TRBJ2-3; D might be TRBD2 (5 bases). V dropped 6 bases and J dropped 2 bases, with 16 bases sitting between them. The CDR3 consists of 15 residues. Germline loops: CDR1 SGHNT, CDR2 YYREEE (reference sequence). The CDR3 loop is CASTPRAATTDTQYF. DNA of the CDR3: TGTGCCAGCACCCCCCGAGCGGCGACCACAGATACGCAGTATTTT.

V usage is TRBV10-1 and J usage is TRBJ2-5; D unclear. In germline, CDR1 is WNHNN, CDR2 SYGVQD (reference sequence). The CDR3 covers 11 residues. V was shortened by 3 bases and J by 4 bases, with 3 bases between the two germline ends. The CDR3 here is CASSDGETQYF. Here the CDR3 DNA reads TGCGCCAGCAGTGACGGAGAGACCCAGTACTTC.

CDR3 protein: CASKQRGSGARYTF. CDR3 bases: TGTGCCAGTAAACAGAGGGGTAGCGGTGCGCGCTACACCTTC. This chain uses TRBV19 with TRBJ1-2; the D gene is possibly TRBD1 (5 bases). V lost 7 bases and J lost 9, with 21 bases in between. The CDR3 has 14 amino acids. In germline, CDR1 is LNHDA, CDR2 SQIVND (reference sequence). Full variable domain (missing parts from reference TRBV19 and TRBJ1-2): DGGITQSPKYLFRKEGQNVTLSCEQNLNHDAMYWYRQDPGQGLRLIYYSQIVNDFQKGDIAEGYSVSREKKESFPLTVTSAQKNPTAFYLCASKQRGSGARYTFGSGTRLTVV.

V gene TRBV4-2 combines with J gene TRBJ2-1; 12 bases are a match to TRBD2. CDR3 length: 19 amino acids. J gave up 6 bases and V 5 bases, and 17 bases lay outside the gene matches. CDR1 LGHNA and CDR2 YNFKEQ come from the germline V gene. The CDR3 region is CASSKTLAGGLKRFNEQFF. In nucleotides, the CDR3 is TGTGCCAGCAGCAAGACACTAGCGGGAGGCCTGAAAAGGTTCAATGAGCAGTTCTTC.

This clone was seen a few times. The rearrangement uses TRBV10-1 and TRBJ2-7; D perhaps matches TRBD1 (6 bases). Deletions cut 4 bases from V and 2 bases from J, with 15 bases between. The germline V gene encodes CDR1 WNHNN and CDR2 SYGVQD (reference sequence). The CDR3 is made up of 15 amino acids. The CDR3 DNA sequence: TGCGCCAGCAGTGCGGGGACAACTCTGACCTACGAGCAGTACTTC. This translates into CASSAGTTLTYEQYF.

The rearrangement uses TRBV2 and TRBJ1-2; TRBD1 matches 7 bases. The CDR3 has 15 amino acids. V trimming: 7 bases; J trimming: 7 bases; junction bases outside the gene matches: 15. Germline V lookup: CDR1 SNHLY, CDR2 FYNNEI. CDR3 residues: CASTGLTQGNAGYTF. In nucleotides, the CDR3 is TGTGCCAGCACCGGCCTCACACAGGGGAACGCTGGCTACACCTTC.

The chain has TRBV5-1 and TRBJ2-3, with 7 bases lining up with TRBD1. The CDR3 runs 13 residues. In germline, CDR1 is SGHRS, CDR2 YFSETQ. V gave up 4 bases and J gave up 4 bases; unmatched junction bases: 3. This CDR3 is CASSKGAADTQYF. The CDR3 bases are TGCGCCAGCAGCAAGGGGGCTGCAGATACGCAGTATTTT.

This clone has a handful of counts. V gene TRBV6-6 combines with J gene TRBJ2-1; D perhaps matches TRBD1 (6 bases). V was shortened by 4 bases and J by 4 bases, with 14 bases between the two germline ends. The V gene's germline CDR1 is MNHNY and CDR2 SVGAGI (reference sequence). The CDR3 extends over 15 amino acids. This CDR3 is CASSSGVGFYNEQFF. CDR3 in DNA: TGTGCCAGCAGTTCAGGGGTAGGGTTTTACAATGAGCAGTTCTTC.

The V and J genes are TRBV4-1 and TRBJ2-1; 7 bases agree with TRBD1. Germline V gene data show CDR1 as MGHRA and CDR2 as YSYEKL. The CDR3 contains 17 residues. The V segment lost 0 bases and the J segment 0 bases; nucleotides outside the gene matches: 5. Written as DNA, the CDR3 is TGCGCCAGCAGCCAAGATGTGGGACAGCCCTCCTACAATGAGCAGTTCTTC. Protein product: CASSQDVGQPSYNEQFF.

CDR3 sequence reads: CAIPTSGGQNTEAFF. Written as DNA, the CDR3 is TGTGCCATACCCACAAGCGGGGGTCAGAACACTGAAGCTTTCTTT. V and J are TRBV2 and TRBJ1-1; D might be TRBD1 (5 bases). The CDR3 covers 15 residues. Trimming took 10 bases from V and 1 from J, leaving 19 bases between them. Germline V gene sequence: CDR1 SNHLY, CDR2 FYNNEI.

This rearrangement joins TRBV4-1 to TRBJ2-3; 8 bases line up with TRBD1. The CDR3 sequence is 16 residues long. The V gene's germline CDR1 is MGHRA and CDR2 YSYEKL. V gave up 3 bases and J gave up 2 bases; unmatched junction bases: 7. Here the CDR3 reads CASSQAGTGDTDTQYF. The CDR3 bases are TGCGCCAGCAGCCAGGCCGGGACAGGAGACACAGATACGCAGTATTTT.

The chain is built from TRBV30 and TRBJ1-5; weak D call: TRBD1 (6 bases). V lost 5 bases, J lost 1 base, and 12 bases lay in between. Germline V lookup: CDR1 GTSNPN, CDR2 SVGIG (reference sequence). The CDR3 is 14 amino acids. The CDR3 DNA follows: TGTGCCTGGGCAGCAACAGGGAGCAATCAGCCCCAGCATTTT. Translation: CAWAATGSNQPQHF.